This TCR beta chain was recorded in a study of identical twins' blood T cells. Each TCR cDNA library carried sample-specific barcodes on both ends. TCRdb fed the 5' RACE reads into MiXCR, producing one record per CDR3 protein. The data show 300,000 to 400,000 distinct CDR3 sequences, 28% seen once. Points on this clonotype: Germline and junction disagree at one end, which may indicate a read error.

Per the germline V gene, CDR1 is MNHEY and CDR2 is SVGAGI. The CDR3 spans 12 residues. All three twin pairs grew up together with likely shared infections and vaccines. The sequence was collected from a woman aged 18-49 years in good health. The chain is built from TRBV6-5 and TRBJ1-1; no reliable D call. The sequencing sample was made of PBMCs. CDR3 bases: TGTACCAGCAGTTGGGGTGGGACTGAAGCTTTCTTT. It translates to CTSSWGGTEAFF.